This paragraph reports one TCR beta chain. No cognate antigen has been identified for it. Per-base qualities were not stored, and no clone one base away is much larger. Another Seattle source contributed samples from volunteer blood donors who had recovered from COVID-19. The collaborating institutions used their own protocols to collect whole blood in K2EDTA tubes. For TCRbeta analysis, collaborators shipped samples as frozen whole blood, isolated PBMCs, or DNA extracted from either of those sample types. These data are taken from a study of blood T cell repertoires in COVID-19 (TCRdb year 2020). For the wider study: Collaborator samples came from the United States, Italy and Spain and covered acute and convalescent phases of COVID-19. The prospective study material was composed of cDNA or gDNA derived from T cells, B-cell-depleted T cells, or PBMCs. Subjects who had been exposed to COVID-19, were actively infected with it, or had recovered from it provided the deeply sampled blood TCRbeta repertoires that made up the dataset. A freely available public database, intended as a resource for researchers studying the immune response to SARS-CoV-2, is where the repertoires were released. Samples were obtained from the ongoing ImmuneRACE study (first 160 participants) and from 1,000 to 1,500 subjects provided by 6 global collaborators. A de-identified subject ID, COVID-19 status, age in years and sex were almost always included in the sample metadata. Where HLA class I and class II types were available, the types were taken from metadata supplied by the sample provider, not from assay-based typing. General study outcomes and caveats: The amount of clinical and demographic metadata varied by source and participant and was provided uncurated.

The CDR3, cysteine through phenylalanine, is 17 amino acids long. This entry keeps only the CDR3 DNA: 51 bases, framed from base 1. V trim: 8 bases; J trim: 0 bases; unmatched bases: 8. As encoded in the germline V gene, CDR1 is MNHNS while CDR2 is SASEGT. TCRbeta CDR3 regions were amplified from genomic DNA using the immunoSEQ Assay, a bias-controlled multiplex PCR. The authors processed their data as follows. Within the assay, amplification of reference gene primers was used to estimate how many nucleated cells each sample contained. To quantify the absolute abundance of each unique TCRbeta CDR3 rearrangement, sequence reads were collapsed and filtered. Productive Simpson clonality was computed per sample as the square root of Simpson's diversity index over productive rearrangements. The table was pulled from immuneACCESS by TCRdb, which kept in-frame rearrangements only. Such tables lose some clones; where checked, under half of the loss comes from unresolved V genes, and the rest has no known cause. V and J calls and clone size are as listed in that table; D and trimming were resolved from the DNA. The sample profile shows approximately 170,000 clones; 88% of them were found once. 2% to 2.5% of the sample is in the top ten clones.

This receptor was obtained from a man aged 45-65 years who had recovered from COVID-19. The chain was built from TRBV6-1 and TRBJ2-1; 12 central bases correspond to TRBD2. Material: peripheral blood. The nucleotides read TGTGCCAGCCGTGCTAGCGGGGGGGCGGTCTCCTACAATGAGCAGTTCTTC. This encodes CASRASGGAVSYNEQFF.